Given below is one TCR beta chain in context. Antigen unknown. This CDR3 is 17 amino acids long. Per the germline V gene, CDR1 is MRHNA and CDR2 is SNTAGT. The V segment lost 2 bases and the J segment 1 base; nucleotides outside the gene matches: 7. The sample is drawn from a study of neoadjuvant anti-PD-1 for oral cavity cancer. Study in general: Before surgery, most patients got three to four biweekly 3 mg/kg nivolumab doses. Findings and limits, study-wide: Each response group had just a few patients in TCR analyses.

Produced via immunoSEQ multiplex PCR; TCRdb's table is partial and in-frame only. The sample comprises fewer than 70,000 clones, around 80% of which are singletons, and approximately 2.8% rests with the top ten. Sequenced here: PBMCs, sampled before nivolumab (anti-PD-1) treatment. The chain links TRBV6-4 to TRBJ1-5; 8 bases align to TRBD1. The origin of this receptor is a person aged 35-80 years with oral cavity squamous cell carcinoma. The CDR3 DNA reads TGTGCCAGCAGTGACGCTCGGACAGGGCGCAGCAATCAGCCCCAGCATTTT. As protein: CASSDARTGRSNQPQHF.